Listed below are T cell receptor beta chains from one sample, sequenced in a study of T cell repertoires in cytomegalovirus infection. TCRdb analysed the reads with MiXCR anew, one entry per CDR3 protein. The table shows 400,000 or so distinct CDR3 sequences, with roughly a third occurring only once. Sequencing input: PBMCs. All receptors derive from a human donor in good health (CMV status not recorded). Some clones in this sample may be carry-over from other donors' samples. CDR3s include the opening cysteine and the closing phenylalanine or tryptophan. The order of the fields is J gene, D gene, clone size, V gene, CDR3 protein, CDR3 DNA. D genes are given only for firm matches. Some rows mark clone size as missing; the rest say once, few, many or name a class of expanded clone.

>TRBJ2-7|.|many|TRBV6-2/TRBV6-3
CASTSDKFWGSHEQYF
TGTGCCAGCACCTCCGACAAATTCTGGGGCTCTCACGAGCAGTACTTC
>TRBJ1-2|.|many|TRBV7-9
CASSPSRVGYTF
TGTGCCAGCAGCCCTAGCCGGGTCGGCTACACCTTC
>TRBJ2-1|TRBD2|many|TRBV7-2
CASSLTSTSGGQGQFF
TGTGCCAGCAGCTTAACCTCGACTAGCGGGGGCCAGGGGCAGTTCTTC
>TRBJ1-4|TRBD1|.|TRBV7-2
CASSLGGTGGHEKLFF
TGTGCCAGCAGCTTAGGGGGGACAGGGGGGCATGAAAAACTGTTTTTT
>TRBJ2-3|.|.|TRBV12-3/TRBV12-4
CASSLWGLTDTQYF
TGTGCCAGCAGTTTATGGGGACTCACAGATACGCAGTATTTT
>TRBJ2-2|.|many|TRBV7-8
CASSLGRGAAGELFF
TGTGCCAGCAGCCTGGGACGTGGGGCGGCCGGGGAGCTGTTTTTT
>TRBJ1-2|.|.|TRBV6-1
CASSESFGSSPHGYTF
TGTGCCAGCAGTGAAAGTTTTGGCTCCAGCCCACATGGCTACACCTTC
>TRBJ1-2|.|few|TRBV6-5
CASLKLGQPTDSGYTF
TGTGCCAGCCTTAAGTTAGGACAGCCGACCGACTCTGGCTACACCTTC
>TRBJ1-2|.|once|TRBV6-2/TRBV6-3
CASSYPGSYGYTF
TGTGCCAGCAGTTACCCGGGATCTTATGGCTACACCTTC
>TRBJ2-2|TRBD1|.|TRBV14
CASRNTGGDTGELFF
TGTGCCAGCAGAAACACAGGGGGTGATACCGGGGAGCTGTTTTTT
>TRBJ2-1|.|many|TRBV6-1
CASSEKWPSTEQFF
TGTGCCAGCAGTGAAAAGTGGCCTAGCACTGAGCAGTTCTTC
>TRBJ1-2|.|.|TRBV29-1
CSVGQGDYGYTF
TGCAGCGTTGGGCAGGGCGACTATGGCTACACCTTC
>TRBJ2-5|.|.|TRBV4-1
CASSHVNYRAEETQYF
TGCGCCAGCAGCCATGTCAACTACAGGGCCGAGGAGACCCAGTACTTC
>TRBJ1-1|.|medium-sized|TRBV14
CASSLNRNTEAFF
TGTGCCAGCAGCTTAAACAGGAACACTGAAGCTTTCTTT
>TRBJ1-1|.|.|TRBV7-9
CASSFGGEAEAFF
TGTGCCAGCAGCTTTGGAGGAGAGGCTGAAGCTTTCTTT
>TRBJ2-6|.|many|TRBV7-3
CASSAYRAGANVLTF
TGTGCCAGCAGCGCATACAGGGCTGGGGCCAACGTCCTGACTTTC
>TRBJ1-5|.|few|TRBV5-5
CASSGRGDGPQHF
TGTGCCAGCAGCGGCCGGGGTGACGGGCCCCAGCATTTT
>TRBJ2-2|.|few|TRBV27
CASSLIRPQNTGELFF
TGTGCCAGCAGTTTAATTAGGCCGCAGAACACCGGGGAGCTGTTTTTT
>TRBJ2-5|TRBD1|.|TRBV6-5
CSTRGQAQETKYF
TGTTCCACAAGGGGACAGGCTCAAGAGACCAAGTACTTC
>TRBJ1-5|.|few|TRBV27
CASSFLRADQPQHF
TGTGCCAGCAGTTTTCTCAGGGCTGATCAGCCCCAGCATTTT
>TRBJ2-1|TRBD1|many|TRBV6-1
CASSGDRYNEQFF
TGTGCCAGCAGTGGGGACAGATACAATGAGCAGTTCTTC
>TRBJ2-1|TRBD2|few|TRBV7-2
CASSRDSGSGSNNEQFF
TGTGCCAGCAGCAGAGATAGCGGGTCTGGGTCTAACAATGAGCAGTTCTTC